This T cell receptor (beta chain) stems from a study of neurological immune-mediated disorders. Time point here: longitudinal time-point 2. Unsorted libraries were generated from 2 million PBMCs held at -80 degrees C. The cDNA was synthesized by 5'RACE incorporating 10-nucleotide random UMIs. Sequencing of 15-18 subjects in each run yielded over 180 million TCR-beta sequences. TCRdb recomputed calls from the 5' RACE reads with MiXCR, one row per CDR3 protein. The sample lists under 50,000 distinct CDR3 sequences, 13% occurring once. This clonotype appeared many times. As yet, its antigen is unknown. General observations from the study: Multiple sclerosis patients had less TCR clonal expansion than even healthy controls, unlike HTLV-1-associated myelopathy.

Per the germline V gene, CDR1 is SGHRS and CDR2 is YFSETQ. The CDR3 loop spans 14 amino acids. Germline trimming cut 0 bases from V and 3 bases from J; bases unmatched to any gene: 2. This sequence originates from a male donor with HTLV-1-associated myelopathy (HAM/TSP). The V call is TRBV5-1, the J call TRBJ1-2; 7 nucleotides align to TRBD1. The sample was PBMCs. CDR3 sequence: CASSLGTGDYGYTF. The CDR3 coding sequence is TGCGCCAGCAGCTTGGGTACAGGGGACTATGGCTACACCTTC.